This T cell receptor (beta chain) was recovered during a study of PD-1 blockade in classical Hodgkin lymphoma. The data were produced by immunoSEQ multiplex PCR, yet TCRdb's version contains in-frame clones alone and is incomplete. The table lists tens of thousands of clones, more than 75% of them singletons. The CDR3 is made up of 16 amino acids. V dropped 2 bases and J dropped 4; count of bases not matched to a gene: 7. Germline V CDR1 and CDR2: SGHRS, YFSETQ. All the patients suffered relapse after autologous stem cell transplantation, and brentuximab vedotin exposure differed. The chain uses TRBV5-1 and TRBJ2-7, with 12 bases fitting TRBD2. The specimen was peripheral blood mononuclear cells (PBMCs), collected at baseline. The clonotype comes from a human donor with classical Hodgkin lymphoma. CDR3 sequence (DNA): TGCGCCAGCAGCTTTCCCCTAGCGGGAGGGCCGTACGAGCAGTACTTC. Translating it yields CASSFPLAGGPYEQYF.